Described below is a single T cell receptor (beta chain) sequence and its context. The antigen remains unidentified. TCRdb's table, derived via immunoSEQ multiplex PCR, lists solely in-frame clones and lacks some. The sample records roughly 150,000 clones, roughly 90% being singletons. The source of the sample is a study of cytomegalovirus exposure and HLA in healthy donors. Overall study findings and caveats: In vitro, a few CMV-associated chains proved specific for CMV antigens.

The CDR3 spans 15 residues. Germline loops: CDR1 SGHAT, CDR2 FQNNGV. V was cut by 6 bases and J by 1 base, with 15 bases left in between. The chain employs TRBV11-2 and TRBJ1-1; D is undetermined. Material for sequencing was PBMCs. The TCR was taken from a man between 18 and 35 years old in good health and CMV-seronegative. CDR3 DNA sequence: TGTGCCAGCAGTAAAATAACCCGAGAGAACACTGAAGCTTTCTTT. Its protein product is CASSKITRENTEAFF.